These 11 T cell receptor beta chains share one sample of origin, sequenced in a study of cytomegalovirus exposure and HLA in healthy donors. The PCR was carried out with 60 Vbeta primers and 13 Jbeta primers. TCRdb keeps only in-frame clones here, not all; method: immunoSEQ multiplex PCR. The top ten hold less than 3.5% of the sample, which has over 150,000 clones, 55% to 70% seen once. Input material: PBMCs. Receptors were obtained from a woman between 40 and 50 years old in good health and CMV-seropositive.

The CDR3 DNA reads as TGCGCCAGCAGCTATCTGGCGGACAGATGGCAGTTCTTC. It specifies CASSYLADRWQFF. The chain recombines TRBV5-1 with TRBJ2-1; D might be TRBD1 (6 bases). Germline CDR1 SGHRS, CDR2 YFSETQ. The length of the CDR3 is 13 residues. Trimming left V 3 bases short and J 12 bases short, with 16 bases between.

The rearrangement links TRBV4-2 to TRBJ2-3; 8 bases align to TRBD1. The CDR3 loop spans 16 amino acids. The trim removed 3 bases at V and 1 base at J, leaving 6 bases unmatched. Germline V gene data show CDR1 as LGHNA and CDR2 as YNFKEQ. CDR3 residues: CASSQPAGQGTDTQYF. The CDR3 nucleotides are TGTGCCAGCAGCCAGCCGGCGGGACAGGGCACAGATACGCAGTATTTT.

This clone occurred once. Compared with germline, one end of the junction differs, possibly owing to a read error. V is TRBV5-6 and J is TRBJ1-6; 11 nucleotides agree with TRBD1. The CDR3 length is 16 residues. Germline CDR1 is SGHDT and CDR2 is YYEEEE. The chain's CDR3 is CASSLRTGGYNSPLNF. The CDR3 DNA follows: TGTGCCAGCAGCCTTAGGACAGGGGGCTATAATTCACCCCTCAACTTT.

The CDR3 protein is CASSYGHGQETQYF. The CDR3 DNA sequence: TGTGCCAGCAGTTACGGACACGGACAAGAGACCCAGTACTTC. The chain has TRBV6-5 and TRBJ2-5; a possible D gene is TRBD1 (5 bases). Germline V lookup: CDR1 MNHEY, CDR2 SVGAGI. The germline V and J ends were trimmed by 2 bases and 2 bases, with 9 bases remaining between them. This CDR3 is built from 14 residues.

The CDR3 DNA is TGTGCCAGCTCAGGGAACCGAGAGACCCAGTACTTC. Protein sequence: CASSGNRETQYF. V gene TRBV5-4 combines with J gene TRBJ2-5; D may be TRBD1 (5 bases). There are 12 residues in the CDR3. CDR1 and CDR2 from the germline V gene are SGHNT and YYREEE (reference sequence). Trimming stripped 7 bases from V and 4 bases from J, with 11 bases between.

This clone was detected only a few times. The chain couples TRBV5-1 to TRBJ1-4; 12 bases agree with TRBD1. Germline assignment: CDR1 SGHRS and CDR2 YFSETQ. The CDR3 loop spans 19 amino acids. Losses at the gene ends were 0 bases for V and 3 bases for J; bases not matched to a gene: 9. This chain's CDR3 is CASSLAGTGGIGANEKLFF. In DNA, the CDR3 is TGCGCCAGCAGCTTGGCCGGGACAGGGGGCATCGGGGCTAATGAAAAACTGTTTTTT.

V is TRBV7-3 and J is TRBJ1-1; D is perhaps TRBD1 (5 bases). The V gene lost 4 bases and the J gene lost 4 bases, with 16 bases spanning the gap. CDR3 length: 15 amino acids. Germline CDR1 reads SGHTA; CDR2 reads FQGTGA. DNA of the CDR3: TGTGCCAGCAGCTCGGGGACTAGGGGTACCACTGAAGCTTTCTTT. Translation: CASSSGTRGTTEAFF. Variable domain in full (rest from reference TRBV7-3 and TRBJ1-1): GAGVSQTPSNKVTEKGKYVELRCDPISGHTALYWYRQSLGQGPEFLIYFQGTGAADDSGLPNDRFFAVRPEGSVSTLKIQRTERGDSAVYLCASSSGTRGTTEAFFGQGTRLTVV.

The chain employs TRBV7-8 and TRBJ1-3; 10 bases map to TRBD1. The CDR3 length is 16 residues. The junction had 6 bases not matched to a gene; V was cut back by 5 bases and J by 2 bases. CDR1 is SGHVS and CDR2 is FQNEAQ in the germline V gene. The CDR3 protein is CASSKTDRGTGNTIYF. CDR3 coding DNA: TGTGCCAGCAGCAAAACGGACAGGGGGACTGGAAACACCATATATTTT.

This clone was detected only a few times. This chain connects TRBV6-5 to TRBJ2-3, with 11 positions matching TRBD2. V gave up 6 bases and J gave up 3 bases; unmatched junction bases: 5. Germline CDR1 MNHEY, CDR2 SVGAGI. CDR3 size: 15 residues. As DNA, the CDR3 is TGTGCCAGCAGATCTAGCGGGGGGAAAACAGATACGCAGTATTTT. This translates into CASRSSGGKTDTQYF.

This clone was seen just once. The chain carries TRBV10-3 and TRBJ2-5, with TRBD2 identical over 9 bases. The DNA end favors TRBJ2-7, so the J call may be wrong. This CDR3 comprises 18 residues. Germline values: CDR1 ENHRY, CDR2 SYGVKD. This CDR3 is CATSVGGRGSGSAYEQYF. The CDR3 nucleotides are TGTGCCACTTCCGTCGGGGGGCGCGGTAGCGGGAGTGCCTACGAGCAGTACTTC.

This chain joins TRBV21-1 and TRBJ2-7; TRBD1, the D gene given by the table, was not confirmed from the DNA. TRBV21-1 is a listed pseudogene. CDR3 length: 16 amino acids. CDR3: CASSKAPTGGSYEQYF. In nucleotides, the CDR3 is TGTGCCAGCAGCAAAGCGCCGACAGGGGGCTCCTACGAGCAGTACTTC.